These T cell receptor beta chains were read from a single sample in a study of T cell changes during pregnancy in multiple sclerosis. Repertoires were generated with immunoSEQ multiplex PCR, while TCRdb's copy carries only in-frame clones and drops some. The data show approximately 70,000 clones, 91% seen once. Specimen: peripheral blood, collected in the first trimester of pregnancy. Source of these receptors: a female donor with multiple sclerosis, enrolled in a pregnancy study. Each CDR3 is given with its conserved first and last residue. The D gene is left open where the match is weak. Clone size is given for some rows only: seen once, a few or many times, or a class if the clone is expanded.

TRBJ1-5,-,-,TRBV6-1,CASSAGVQPQHF,TGTGCCAGCAGCGCAGGGGTTCAGCCCCAGCATTTT
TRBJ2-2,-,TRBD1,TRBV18,CASSPGQDTNTGELFF,TGTGCCAGCTCACCTGGACAGGATACGAACACCGGGGAGCTGTTTTTT
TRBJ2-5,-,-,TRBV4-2,CASSATDSQETQYF,TGTGCCAGCAGCGCGACTGACTCCCAAGAGACCCAGTACTTC
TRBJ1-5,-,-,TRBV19,CASRSGGNLNQPQHF,TGTGCCAGTAGATCTGGGGGGAATCTGAATCAGCCCCAGCATTTT
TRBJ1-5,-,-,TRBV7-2,CASSFRESQPQHF,TGTGCCAGCAGCTTTAGGGAGTCTCAGCCCCAGCATTTT
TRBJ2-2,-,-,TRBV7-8,CASRLNRENTGELFF,TGTGCCAGCAGACTCAACCGGGAGAACACCGGGGAGCTGTTTTTT
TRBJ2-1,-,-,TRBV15,CATSYDKGLSSYNEQFF,TGTGCCACCAGCTATGACAAAGGACTCAGCTCCTACAATGAGCAGTTCTTC
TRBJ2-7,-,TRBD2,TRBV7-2,CASRRTSGGGISEQYF,TGTGCCAGCAGGCGGACTAGCGGGGGGGGCATTTCCGAGCAGTACTTC
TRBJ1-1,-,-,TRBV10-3,CAISESGRSNTEAFF,TGTGCCATCAGTGAGTCCGGGAGGAGTAACACTGAAGCTTTCTTT
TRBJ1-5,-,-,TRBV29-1,CSALYSNQPQHF,TGCAGCGCCCTATATAGCAATCAGCCCCAGCATTTT
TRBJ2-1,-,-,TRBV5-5,CASSSGIGRGNNEQFF,TGTGCCAGCAGCTCGGGGATTGGGCGGGGAAACAATGAGCAGTTCTTC
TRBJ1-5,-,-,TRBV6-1,CASGPGQPQHF,TGTGCCAGCGGTCCGGGGCAGCCCCAGCATTTT
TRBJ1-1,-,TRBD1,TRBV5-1,CASTVIPPTGGGEAFF,TGCGCCAGCACCGTTATACCGCCGACAGGGGGGGGAGAAGCTTTCTTT
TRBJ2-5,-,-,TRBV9,CASSSRLVGVQYF,TGTGCCAGCAGCTCAAGACTAGTCGGGGTCCAGTACTTC
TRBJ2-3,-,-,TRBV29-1,CSVEVGGAPDTQYF,TGCAGCGTTGAAGTGGGGGGGGCCCCAGATACGCAGTATTTT
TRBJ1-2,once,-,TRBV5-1,CASNMDSPNYGYTF,TGCGCCAGCAACATGGACAGCCCTAACTATGGCTACACCTTC
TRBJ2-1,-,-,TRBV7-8,CASSLGRGAGNEQFF,TGTGCCAGCAGCTTAGGACGGGGGGCAGGGAATGAGCAGTTCTTC
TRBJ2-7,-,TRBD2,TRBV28,CASSLGGLGLAGGGFMIYEQYF,TGTGCCAGCAGTTTAGGGGGATTGGGACTAGCGGGAGGAGGCTTTATGATCTACGAGCAGTACTTC
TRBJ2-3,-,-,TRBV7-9,CASSPRDSRDTQYF,TGTGCCAGCAGCCCCCGGGACTCCCGAGATACGCAGTATTTT
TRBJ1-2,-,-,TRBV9,CASSVQGIYGYTF,TGTGCCAGCAGCGTGCAGGGTATCTATGGCTACACCTTC
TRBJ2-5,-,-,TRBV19,CASSQTSPETQYF,TGTGCCAGTAGTCAGACTAGTCCCGAGACCCAGTACTTC
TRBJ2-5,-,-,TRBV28,CASSRGQEHTRSETQYF,TGTGCCAGCAGTCGGGGTCAAGAACATACCCGGAGCGAGACCCAGTACTTC
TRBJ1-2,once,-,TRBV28,CASSLIAPRGYTF,TGTGCCAGCAGTTTGATCGCCCCCCGGGGCTACACCTTC
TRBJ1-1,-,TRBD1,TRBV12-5,CASGLVGQGATEAFF,TGTGCTAGTGGTTTGGTCGGACAGGGGGCAACTGAAGCTTTCTTT
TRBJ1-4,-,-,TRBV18,CASSPERVNEKLFF,TGTGCCAGCTCACCGGAGAGGGTTAATGAAAAACTGTTTTTT
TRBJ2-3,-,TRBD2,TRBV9,CASSAGALSGGASDTQYF,TGTGCCAGCAGCGCTGGGGCTTTGAGCGGGGGGGCTTCGGATACGCAGTATTTT
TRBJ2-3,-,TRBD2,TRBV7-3,CASSLLGLAADTQYF,TGTGCCAGCAGCTTGCTGGGACTAGCGGCAGATACGCAGTATTTT
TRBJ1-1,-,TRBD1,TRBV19,CASSPRTGTAEAFF,TGTGCCAGTAGTCCGCGGACAGGGACGGCTGAAGCTTTCTTT
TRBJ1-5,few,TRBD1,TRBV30,CACRTGGLDQPQHF,TGTGCCTGCCGGACAGGGGGTTTGGATCAGCCCCAGCATTTT
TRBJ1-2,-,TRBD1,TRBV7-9,CASSGTGEGNYGYTF,TGTGCCAGCAGCGGTACAGGGGAAGGAAACTATGGCTACACCTTC
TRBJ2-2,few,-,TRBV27,CASSLSGGGLTGELFF,TGTGCCAGCAGTTTATCAGGGGGAGGGCTCACCGGGGAGCTGTTTTTT
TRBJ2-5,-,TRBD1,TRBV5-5,CASSSGTGVETQYF,TGTGCCAGCAGCTCCGGGACAGGGGTCGAGACCCAGTACTTC
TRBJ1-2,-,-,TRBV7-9,CASSPLGGSNGYTF,TGTGCCAGCAGCCCCCTGGGAGGGTCAAATGGCTACACCTTC
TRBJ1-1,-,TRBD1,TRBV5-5,CASSGGQGMNTEAFF,TGTGCCAGCAGCGGGGGACAGGGGATGAACACTGAAGCTTTCTTT
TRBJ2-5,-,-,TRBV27,CASSLSGTQETQYF,TGTGCCAGCAGTTTGTCGGGGACTCAAGAGACCCAGTACTTC
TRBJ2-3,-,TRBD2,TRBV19,CASSLPAGRGRGTDTQYF,TGTGCCAGTAGTCTCCCAGCGGGGCGCGGGAGGGGCACAGATACGCAGTATTTT
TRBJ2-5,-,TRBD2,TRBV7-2,CASSPGGGEETQYF,TGTGCCAGCAGCCCGGGCGGGGGGGAAGAGACCCAGTACTTC
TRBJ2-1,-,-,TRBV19,CASSIVVAHNEQFF,TGTGCCAGTAGTATAGTGGTAGCGCACAATGAGCAGTTCTTC
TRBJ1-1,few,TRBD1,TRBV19,CASSHRGLGVTEAFF,TGTGCCAGTAGCCACAGGGGCCTTGGGGTAACTGAAGCTTTCTTT
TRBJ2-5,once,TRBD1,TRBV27,CASSYVGRGLETQYF,TGTGCCAGCAGTTATGTCGGCAGGGGGCTGGAGACCCAGTACTTC
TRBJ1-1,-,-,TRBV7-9,CASSLSAGMNTEAFF,TGTGCCAGCAGCCTATCGGCAGGGATGAACACTGAAGCTTTCTTT
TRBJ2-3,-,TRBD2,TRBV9,CASSVASGGRAQDTQYF,TGTGCCAGCAGCGTAGCGTCAGGTGGGAGGGCACAAGATACGCAGTATTTT
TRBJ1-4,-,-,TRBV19,CAIPLRGTNEKLFF,TGTGCCATCCCTCTCCGGGGGACTAATGAAAAACTGTTTTTT